This T cell receptor beta chain was profiled in a study of control samples from healthy donors and cancer patients. The V and J ends lost 4 bases and 4 bases, in that order; junction bases with no gene match: 7. The CDR3 totals 15 residues. Germline-derived CDR1 and CDR2 are SGHRS and YFSETQ. The protocol was immunoSEQ multiplex PCR, while the TCRdb copy is restricted to in-frame clones and leaves out a portion. The sample contains about 120,000 clones, over 75% of which appear only once. Material: PBMCs. The chain joins TRBV5-1 to TRBJ2-5, with TRBD2 matching 10 bases. The source of this sequence is a woman aged 50 to 60 with colorectal cancer. The CDR3 loop is CASSPQAGGLETQYF. The CDR3 bases are TGCGCCAGCAGCCCACAAGCGGGAGGGTTAGAGACCCAGTACTTC.